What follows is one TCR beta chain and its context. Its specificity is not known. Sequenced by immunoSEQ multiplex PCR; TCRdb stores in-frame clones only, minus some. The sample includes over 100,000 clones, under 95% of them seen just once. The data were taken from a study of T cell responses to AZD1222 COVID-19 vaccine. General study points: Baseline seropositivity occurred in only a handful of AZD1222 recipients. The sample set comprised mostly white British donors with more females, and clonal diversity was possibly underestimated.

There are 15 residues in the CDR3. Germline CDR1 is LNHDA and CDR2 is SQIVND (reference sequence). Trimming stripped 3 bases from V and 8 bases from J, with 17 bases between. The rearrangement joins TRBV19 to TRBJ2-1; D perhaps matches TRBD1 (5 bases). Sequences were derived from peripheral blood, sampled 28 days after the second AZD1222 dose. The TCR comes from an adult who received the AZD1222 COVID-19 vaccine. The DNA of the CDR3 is TGTGCCAGTAGTATCTCGCTGACAGACCCAGATGAGCAGTTCTTC. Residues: CASSISLTDPDEQFF.